This entry concerns a single T cell receptor (beta chain). Its antigen is not identified. The CDR3 has 14 residues. CDR1 and CDR2 (germline): MGHRA, YSYEKL. TCRdb re-called the 5' RACE reads; every CDR3 protein appears as one record, without DNA. This table holds fewer than 200,000 distinct CDR3 sequences. The sample originates from a study of monozygotic twins with inflammatory bowel disease. Overall study findings and caveats: The co-twins with IBD showed lower TCRbeta diversity (inverse Simpson) than their healthy siblings.

The gene calls are TRBV4-1 and TRBJ2-3; TCRdb's D call, TRBD1, is unchecked because there is no DNA. What was sequenced was blood. The TCR was taken from a human donor with ulcerative colitis or Crohn's disease, or a healthy co-twin of an affected twin (not recorded which). CDR3 protein: CASSQYRAGDTQYF.